A single sample is the source of the 32 T cell receptor beta chains below, sequenced in a study of T cell repertoires in cytomegalovirus infection. TCRdb passed the reads through MiXCR, listing each CDR3 protein once. Found here are around 450,000 distinct CDR3 sequences, approximately 11% of them singletons; the top ten hold roughly 10%. Input material: PBMCs. All receptors come from a human donor in good health (CMV status not recorded). Some clones in this sample may be carry-over from other donors' samples.

This clonotype was recorded many times. The chain combines TRBV2 with TRBJ2-2; D ambiguous. This CDR3 spans 14 amino acids. V lost 7 bases, J lost 0 bases, and 9 bases lay in between. The V gene's germline CDR1 is SNHLY and CDR2 FYNNEI. The CDR3 DNA reads as TGTGCCAGCAATTCAGGAACGAACACCGGGGAGCTGTTTTTT. Protein: CASNSGTNTGELFF.

This clonotype has ten or more counts. The J gene is TRBJ2-3, the V gene TRBV19; the D call may be TRBD1 or TRBD2 (5 bases each). Looked up from germline, CDR1 is LNHDA and CDR2 is SQIVND (reference sequence). V gave up 4 bases and J gave up 0 bases, with 17 bases separating them. There are 17 residues in the CDR3. CDR3 sequence: CASSRTGTNPSTDTQYF. Here the CDR3 DNA reads TGTGCCAGTAGTAGAACCGGGACCAATCCTAGCACAGATACGCAGTATTTT.

This clonotype was detected only a few times. The J gene is TRBJ2-2, the V gene TRBV5-4; D unresolved. Germline CDR1 and CDR2: SGHNT and YYREEE (reference sequence). This CDR3 comprises 15 residues. V was shortened by 1 base and J by 4 bases, with 11 bases between the two germline ends. Here the CDR3 reads CASSLPWVGTGELFF. The CDR3 DNA follows: TGTGCCAGCAGCTTGCCTTGGGTGGGCACCGGGGAGCTGTTTTTT.

This clonotype showed up just a few times. The chain is built from TRBV7-9 and TRBJ1-1; D gene ambiguous. The CDR3 is made up of 16 amino acids. The germline gives CDR1 SEHNR, CDR2 FQNEAQ (reference sequence). V gave up 5 bases and J gave up 3 bases, with 19 bases separating them. The CDR3 here is CASSREVGSSDTEAFF. DNA of the CDR3: TGTGCCAGCAGCCGGGAGGTCGGCAGTTCGGACACTGAAGCTTTCTTT.

This clonotype has ten or more counts. The chain is built from TRBV7-8 and TRBJ2-1, with D perhaps being TRBD1 or TRBD2 (6 bases each). Trimming left V 4 bases short and J 10 bases short, with 20 bases between. The germline gives CDR1 SGHVS, CDR2 FQNEAQ. The CDR3 contains 15 residues. For the CDR3, the DNA is TGTGCCAGCAGCTCTAACGCGGGGACAAGGGGCGAGCAGTTCTTC. Translation gives CASSSNAGTRGEQFF.

This clonotype was counted at least ten times. The chain uses TRBV29-1 and TRBJ2-7; 7 bases line up with TRBD1. The J segment lost 3 bases and the V segment lost 3 bases, leaving 5 bases of the junction unmatched. CDR1 is SQVTM, CDR2 ANQGSEA, per germline. CDR3 length: 13 residues. CDR3 in DNA: TGCAGCGTTGATCAGGCAGGGGGCTACGAGCAGTACTTC. It translates to CSVDQAGGYEQYF.

This clonotype has at least ten counts. The gene calls are TRBV29-1 and TRBJ1-5, with 10 bases aligning to TRBD1. CDR1 SQVTM and CDR2 ANQGSEA come from the germline V gene. J was trimmed by 2 bases and V by 5 bases; bases with no gene match: 3. The CDR3 is 14 amino acids. This CDR3 reads CSVRTGGRNQPQHF. The DNA for the CDR3 is TGCAGCGTTAGGACAGGGGGACGCAATCAGCCCCAGCATTTT.

This clonotype was counted at least ten times. This sequence joins TRBV7-6 and TRBJ2-7, with 10 bases identical to TRBD1. Unmatched junction bases numbered 10, after V lost 6 bases and J lost 2 bases. CDR1 is SGHVS and CDR2 is FNYEAQ in the germline V gene. The CDR3 consists of 16 residues. The CDR3 nucleotides read TGTGCCAGCAGACCTAACCACGGGACAGGGGCCTACGAGCAGTACTTC. This encodes CASRPNHGTGAYEQYF. Combining the CDR3 with reference TRBV7-6 and TRBJ2-7 gives the whole variable domain GAGVSQSPRYKVTKRGQDVALRCDPISGHVSLYWYRQALGQGPEFLTYFNYEAQQDKSGLPNDRFSAERPEGSISTLTIQRTEQRDSAMYRCASRPNHGTGAYEQYFGPGTRLTVT.

This clonotype was seen repeatedly, ten times or more. V gene TRBV5-1 combines with J gene TRBJ2-5, with TRBD1 identical over 11 bases. CDR1 SGHRS and CDR2 YFSETQ come from the germline V gene. The V and J ends lost 4 bases and 5 bases, in that order; junction bases with no gene match: 7. This CDR3 has 15 amino acids. The CDR3 loop reads CASSPGQGESETQYF. DNA of the CDR3: TGCGCCAGCAGCCCGGGACAGGGGGAGTCTGAGACCCAGTACTTC.

The table lists this clonotype with many counts. The chain combines TRBV11-3 with TRBJ2-1; the D is unclear. V shed 1 base and J shed 3 bases, with 13 bases lying between them. Germline V gene sequence: CDR1 SGHNT, CDR2 YENEEA. This CDR3 has 16 residues. CDR3 nucleotide sequence: TGTGCCAGCAGCTTAGGAATGGGATACGGCTACAATGAGCAGTTCTTC. Translation gives CASSLGMGYGYNEQFF.

The sample holds many counts of this clonotype. The chain combines TRBV28 with TRBJ1-4; 7 bases are a match to TRBD1. The CDR3 runs to 16 residues. Unmatched junction bases numbered 8, after V lost 5 bases and J lost 2 bases. In germline, CDR1 is MDHEN, CDR2 SYDVKM. The DNA for the CDR3 is TGTGCCAGCAGTGGCTCGACAGGGCCGACTAATGAAAAACTGTTTTTT. This translates into CASSGSTGPTNEKLFF.

This clonotype was seen many times. The chain couples TRBV29-1 to TRBJ2-7, with 9 bases that match TRBD1. Germline V gene sequence: CDR1 SQVTM, CDR2 ANQGSEA. This CDR3 has 14 residues. V lost 6 bases, J lost 3 bases, and 9 bases stayed unmatched. Written as DNA, the CDR3 is TGCAGCGTACTACTTCCGGGACAGGGCTACGAGCAGTACTTC. Its protein product is CSVLLPGQGYEQYF.

This clonotype was seen only a few times. V and J are TRBV11-2 and TRBJ1-4; 10 bases agree with TRBD1. CDR3 size: 17 residues. V shed 6 bases and J 6 bases; nucleotides not matched to a gene: 13. CDR1 is SGHAT and CDR2 is FQNNGV in the germline V gene. The DNA of the CDR3 is TGTGCCAGCAGGAGACCGGGACAGGGGCCTTTGGATGAAAAACTGTTTTTT. Translated, it gives CASRRPGQGPLDEKLFF.

In this sample, this clonotype turned up many times. This chain uses TRBV12-3 or TRBV12-4 with TRBJ2-1, with 10 bases fitting TRBD2. This CDR3 is built from 16 residues. J was trimmed by 4 bases and V by 4 bases; bases with no gene match: 7. The chain's CDR3 is CASSSISGRQYNEQFF. The CDR3 region has the DNA TGTGCCAGCAGTTCCATTAGCGGGAGGCAATACAATGAGCAGTTCTTC.

This clonotype was observed a few times. V usage is TRBV20-1 and J usage is TRBJ1-4; D is possibly TRBD1 (5 bases). CDR3 length: 15 residues. Between the trimmed V and J ends, which lost 5 bases and 5 bases, there was a span of 18 bases. Per the germline V gene, CDR1 is DFQATT and CDR2 is SNEGSKA (reference sequence). CDR3 bases: TGCAGTGCTTTGGACCGGGTTGGGGGAAATGAAAAACTGTTTTTT. This sequence encodes CSALDRVGGNEKLFF.

At least ten counts were recorded for this clonotype. The chain is built from TRBV7-2 and TRBJ1-2; D not resolved. Trimming took 5 bases from V and 8 from J, leaving 12 bases between them. The CDR3 totals 12 residues. Germline CDR1 is SGHTA and CDR2 is FQGNSA. CDR3 nucleotides: TGTGCCAGCAGCCCCCTGGCCGCGGGCTACACCTTC. Translated, it gives CASSPLAAGYTF.

The chain employs TRBV20-1 and TRBJ1-3, with D possibly TRBD1 on 5 matching bases. Germline CDR1 reads DFQATT; CDR2 reads SNEGSKA (reference sequence). The CDR3 loop spans 21 amino acids. V dropped 0 bases and J dropped 2 bases, with 29 bases sitting between them. CDR3 protein: CSAREHSKLGTGGLAGNTIYF. The CDR3 DNA follows: TGCAGTGCTAGAGAACACTCGAAGCTGGGGACGGGGGGTCTGGCTGGAAACACCATATATTTT.

This clonotype has more than one count but fewer than ten. The rearrangement joins TRBV28 to TRBJ1-5; D unclear. V was cut by 6 bases and J by 4 bases, with 13 bases left in between. The CDR3 sequence is 14 residues long. Germline-derived CDR1 and CDR2 are MDHEN and SYDVKM. Written as DNA, the CDR3 is TGTGCCAGCAGCCCAAACCTACCGAATCAGCCCCAGCATTTT. As protein: CASSPNLPNQPQHF.

This clonotype has a count of ten or more. The chain has TRBV20-1 and TRBJ1-2; 9 nucleotides match TRBD1. The V and J ends lost 7 bases and 8 bases, in that order; junction bases with no gene match: 17. CDR1 is DFQATT, CDR2 SNEGSKA, per germline (reference sequence). This CDR3 is 15 amino acids long. The CDR3 protein is CSGGGTGLSTGGYTF. The CDR3 nucleotides read TGCAGTGGGGGCGGGACAGGGTTGTCAACGGGAGGCTACACCTTC.

This clonotype was observed many times. The V call is TRBV10-3, the J call TRBJ2-1, with 9 bases that match TRBD2. CDR3 length equals 16 residues. Trimming at V came to 0 bases and at J to 2 bases, leaving 2 bases not matched to a gene. Germline V CDR1 and CDR2: ENHRY, SYGVKD. CDR3 region: CAISESSGSTYNEQFF. The CDR3 DNA reads as TGTGCCATCAGTGAGTCTAGCGGGAGTACCTACAATGAGCAGTTCTTC.

A few counts support this clonotype. This chain joins TRBV11-2 and TRBJ1-1; D might be TRBD1 (6 bases). CDR3 length: 12 residues. Trimming stripped 1 base from V and 11 bases from J, with 11 bases between. Germline CDR1 and CDR2: SGHAT and FQNNGV. CDR3 coding DNA: TGTGCCAGCAGCTTAGCCCAGGGGACGGCTTTCTTT. This codes for CASSLAQGTAFF.

This clonotype has ten or more counts. The chain carries TRBV14 and TRBJ1-2; 8 positions match TRBD1. J lost 5 bases, V lost 4 bases, and 3 bases had no gene match. Germline V lookup: CDR1 SGHDN, CDR2 FVKESK. The CDR3 length is 13 residues. Here the CDR3 reads CASSPDRGYGYTF. Written as DNA, the CDR3 is TGTGCCAGCAGCCCCGACAGGGGTTATGGCTACACCTTC.

The chain recombines TRBV9 with TRBJ2-3; perhaps TRBD2 as D (5 bases). The length of the CDR3 is 16 residues. Germline CDR1 is SGDLS and CDR2 is YYNGEE. Trimming pared 1 base from V and 7 bases from J, leaving 19 bases between. CDR3 loop: CASSVRSLAAVNTQYF. In DNA, the CDR3 is TGTGCCAGCAGCGTAAGGTCGCTAGCCGCTGTTAATACGCAGTATTTT.

At least ten counts were recorded for this clonotype. This chain uses TRBV12-3 or TRBV12-4 with TRBJ1-5; no definite D call. V was cut by 3 bases and J by 6 bases, with 6 bases left in between. The CDR3 has 12 amino acids. CDR3: CASSLAVQPQHF. DNA for the CDR3: TGTGCCAGCAGTTTGGCAGTTCAGCCCCAGCATTTT.

This clonotype was detected ten times or more. V gene TRBV28 combines with J gene TRBJ2-1; 11 nucleotides agree with TRBD2. CDR1 is MDHEN, CDR2 SYDVKM, per germline. CDR3 length: 15 amino acids. V dropped 5 bases and J dropped 6; count of bases not matched to a gene: 6. Here the CDR3 reads CASSGGLADLNEQFF. In DNA, the CDR3 is TGTGCCAGCAGTGGGGGACTAGCGGACCTCAATGAGCAGTTCTTC.

Many counts were recorded for this clonotype. The V and J genes are TRBV12-5 and TRBJ2-3, with D perhaps TRBD2 (5 bases). The CDR3 is made up of 12 amino acids. Trimming removed 5 bases from V and 5 bases from J, with 8 bases in between. Germline V lookup: CDR1 LGHNT, CDR2 FRNRAP. CDR3 region: CASGDGEDTQYF. CDR3 in DNA: TGTGCTAGTGGTGACGGGGAAGATACGCAGTATTTT.

Many counts were recorded for this clonotype. This chain joins TRBV7-9 and TRBJ2-1, with no clear D. V lost 4 bases and J 5 bases, leaving 12 bases between the germline ends. This CDR3 has 14 residues. Per germline, CDR1 SEHNR and CDR2 FQNEAQ (reference sequence). CDR3 nucleotides: TGTGCCAGCAGCTACCGCCGCCCGGACAATGAGCAGTTCTTC. Amino acid sequence: CASSYRRPDNEQFF.

This clonotype was found many times. The gene calls are TRBV18 and TRBJ1-5, with D perhaps matching TRBD1 (5 bases). Trimming took off 3 bases at V and 2 bases at J, with 14 bases between the two ends. Germline V gene sequence: CDR1 KGHSH, CDR2 LQKENI. The CDR3 covers 16 residues. CDR3 amino acids: CASSPLTSGGNQPQHF. DNA for the CDR3: TGTGCCAGCTCACCCCTAACATCGGGGGGCAATCAGCCCCAGCATTTT.

The table lists this clonotype with many counts. The chain recombines TRBV12-3 or TRBV12-4 with TRBJ2-3; D tentatively fits TRBD1 or TRBD2 (6 bases each). CDR3 length equals 17 residues. Trimming shortened V by 5 bases and J by 0 bases, and 18 bases separated the two germline ends. CDR3 DNA: TGTGCCAGCAGTCCGAACCTAGGGGGGCTCAGCACAGATACGCAGTATTTT. It is translated as CASSPNLGGLSTDTQYF.

This clonotype was counted only a few times. The chain carries TRBV5-1 and TRBJ1-5; D remains ambiguous. There are 15 residues in the CDR3. The germline V gene has CDR1 SGHRS and CDR2 YFSETQ. Trimming took off 0 bases at V and 5 bases at J, with 12 bases between the two ends. CDR3 amino acids: CASSLEGMNDQPQHF. The DNA for the CDR3 is TGCGCCAGCAGCTTGGAAGGGATGAACGATCAGCCCCAGCATTTT.

Points on this clonotype: This is likely a read error, given that the CDR3 carries no conserved phenylalanine or tryptophan at its end. The V and J genes are TRBV7-2 and TRBJ1-4; D not certain. The V gene's germline CDR1 is SGHTA and CDR2 FQGNSA. CDR3 size: 13 residues. V gave up 5 bases and J gave up 2 bases, with 6 bases separating them. CDR3 bases: TGTGCCAGCAGCCCTCGGACTAATGAAAAACTGTTTTGT. It is translated as CASSPRTNEKLFC.

This clonotype was seen more than once but under ten times. The chain links TRBV10-3 to TRBJ2-7; no reliable D call. Trimming removed 2 bases from V and 3 bases from J, with 5 bases in between. CDR3 size: 12 residues. The germline V gene has CDR1 ENHRY and CDR2 SYGVKD. Written as DNA, the CDR3 is TGTGCCATCAGTGAGGATCTCTACGAGCAGTACTTC. As protein: CAISEDLYEQYF.